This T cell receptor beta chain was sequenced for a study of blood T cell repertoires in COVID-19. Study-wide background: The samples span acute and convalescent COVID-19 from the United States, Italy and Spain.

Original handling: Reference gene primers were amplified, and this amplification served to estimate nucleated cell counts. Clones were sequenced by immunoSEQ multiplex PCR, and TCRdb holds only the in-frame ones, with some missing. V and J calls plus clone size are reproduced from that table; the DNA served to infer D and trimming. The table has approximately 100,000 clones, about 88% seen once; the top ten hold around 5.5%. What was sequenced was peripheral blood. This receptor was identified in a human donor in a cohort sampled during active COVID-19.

In DNA form, the CDR3 reads TGCGCCAGCAGCCACACCCCGATCAGGAACACTGAAGCTTTCTTT. Translating it yields CASSHTPIRNTEAFF. The chain links TRBV4-1 to TRBJ1-1, with D uncertain. The germline gives CDR1 MGHRA, CDR2 YSYEKL. The CDR3 spans 15 residues. Between the trimmed V and J ends, which lost 3 bases and 1 base, there was a span of 12 bases.